The 9 T cell receptor beta chains below were found in one sample sequenced in a study of T cells after yellow fever vaccination. MiXCR, run by TCRdb on the 5' RACE reads, gives a single entry per CDR3 protein. The sample has some 350,000 distinct CDR3 sequences, 8.5% to 9% seen once. Source: PBMCs, taken on the day of the first yellow fever vaccination. These receptors were obtained from a young man who received the YFV17D yellow fever vaccine.

The CDR3 loop reads CAISERGATDTQYF. The CDR3 coding sequence is TGTGCCATCAGTGAGCGGGGGGCCACAGATACGCAGTATTTT. The chain is built from TRBV10-3 and TRBJ2-3, with D tentatively TRBD2 (7 bases). The CDR3 spans 14 residues. From germline, CDR1 is ENHRY and CDR2 SYGVKD. The germline V and J ends were trimmed by 2 bases and 2 bases, with 8 bases remaining between them.

The chain has TRBV12-3 or TRBV12-4 and TRBJ1-2; D not certain. Trimming took 0 bases from V and 7 from J, leaving 6 bases between them. This CDR3 spans 12 amino acids. CDR3 DNA: TGTGCCAGCAGTTTAGCGCTAGGTGGCTACACCTTC. It codes for CASSLALGGYTF.

The chain joins TRBV6-5 to TRBJ1-2; 9 bases agree with TRBD1. CDR3 length: 15 amino acids. The germline CDR1 and CDR2 sequences are MNHEY and SVGAGI. The V segment lost 2 bases and the J segment 6 bases; nucleotides outside the gene matches: 7. The CDR3 DNA sequence: TGTGCCAGCAGTTACGGCGTACAGGGGGCGGATGGCTACACCTTC. Protein: CASSYGVQGADGYTF.

This clonotype was detected only a few times. V usage is TRBV27 and J usage is TRBJ2-6; D is ambiguous. Germline CDR1 and CDR2: MNHEY and SMNVEV (reference sequence). V was pared by 7 bases and J by 4 bases, with 8 bases between. This CDR3 contains 13 residues. The CDR3 DNA reads as TGTGCCAGCACAGGAATGGGGGCCAACGTCCTGACTTTC. This sequence encodes CASTGMGANVLTF.

The chain carries TRBV5-4 and TRBJ2-7, with 7 bases aligning to TRBD1. This CDR3 has 15 amino acids. With V trimmed by 5 bases and J by 2 bases, 10 bases remained unmatched. The germline V gene has CDR1 SGHNT and CDR2 YYREEE (reference sequence). CDR3 nucleotides: TGTGCCAGCAGGAGAGGACAGGACCCCACCTACGAGCAGTACTTC. Protein: CASRRGQDPTYEQYF.

The chain combines TRBV5-1 with TRBJ2-5; D gene uncertain. V lost 4 bases, J lost 6 bases, and 19 bases lay in between. Germline V lookup: CDR1 SGHRS, CDR2 YFSETQ. This CDR3 comprises 15 residues. The CDR3 DNA reads TGCGCCAGCAGCCTTACGGACGGATTCGCCCAGACCCAGTACTTC. Translating gives CASSLTDGFAQTQYF.

There are a few counts of this clonotype. The rearrangement links TRBV10-3 to TRBJ2-3; D unclear. This CDR3 is built from 14 residues. V was clipped by 6 bases and J by 6 bases, with 16 bases between them. CDR1 and CDR2 (germline): ENHRY, SYGVKD. The CDR3 region has the DNA TGTGCCATCAGCAAAGGAAGGGATCAGGATACGCAGTATTTT. It is translated as CAISKGRDQDTQYF.

A few counts support this clonotype. The gene calls are TRBV5-5 and TRBJ1-1; D is unresolved. Germline V gene lookup returns CDR1 SGHKS and CDR2 YYEKEE (reference sequence). V was clipped by 1 base and J by 0 bases, with 10 bases between them. This CDR3 is 15 amino acids long. The CDR3 nucleotides read TGTGCCAGCAGCTTGTATCCAGGAGTGAACACTGAAGCTTTCTTT. Protein product: CASSLYPGVNTEAFF. Together with reference TRBV5-5 and TRBJ1-1, the CDR3 gives the full variable domain: DAGVTQSPTHLIKTRGQQVTLRCSPISGHKSVSWYQQVLGQGPQFIFQYYEKEERGRGNFPDRFSARQFPNYSSELNVNALLLGDSALYLCASSLYPGVNTEAFFGQGTRLTVV.

This clonotype was seen only a few times. V and J are TRBV6-4 and TRBJ1-5; a possible D gene is TRBD1 (6 bases). The CDR3 covers 13 residues. Germline-derived CDR1 and CDR2 are MRHNA and SNTAGT. V was cut by 7 bases and J by 5 bases, with 12 bases left in between. The chain's CDR3 is CASITGSDQPQHF. In nucleotides, the CDR3 is TGTGCCAGCATAACAGGGTCCGATCAGCCCCAGCATTTT.